This TCR beta chain was sequenced in a study of T cell repertoires in cytomegalovirus infection. Looking at the study overall: Public TCR beta signatures marked donors with CMV infection and the matching HLA.

Comments on this clonotype: Its antigen is not identified.

Per the germline V gene, CDR1 is SGHVS and CDR2 is FNYEAQ. This CDR3 is 17 amino acids long. Trimming shortened V by 5 bases and J by 3 bases, and 22 bases separated the two germline ends. TCRdb reanalysed the reads using MiXCR and keeps one entry per CDR3 protein. Of hundreds of thousands of distinct CDR3 sequences detected, 20% to 25% appear once; the ten largest clones hold approximately 8.2%. Study findings and constraints: CMV-specific TCR beta clonotypes restricted by HLA-C dominated the ex vivo response. Using cumulative public TCR beta family frequency, the authors identified those who carried CMV together with the relevant HLA.

This sequence joins TRBV7-6 and TRBJ1-1; D is unclear. Sequenced material: CD8+ T cells from PBMCs. The source is a human donor in good health (CMV status not recorded). Some clones in this sample may be carry-over from other donors' samples. The CDR3 bases are TGTGCCAGCAGCCTCGGTCCTAACACCGTAGGGTACACTGAAGCTTTCTTT. Protein sequence: CASSLGPNTVGYTEAFF.